This passage covers 25 T cell receptor beta chains from one sample sequenced in a study (dated by TCRdb to 2014 to 2015). Tregs were isolated as CD4+CD25+CD127-/low cells. The receptor library was made with 5' RACE. The listed sequencing device is Illumina MiSeq. TCRdb reprocessing: public reads trimmed at Q25 with fastp, clones called with MiXCR, in-frame beta chains kept. Under each unique CDR3 protein, matching rows form one entry showing the most common genes and DNA. Across this sample there are approximately 50,000 distinct CDR3 sequences, with about a fifth seen only once. Clones ranked in the top ten supply 2.5% to 3.5% of the sample. The sample consisted of tumor-infiltrating Tregs sorted from the breast tumor. These receptors were collected from a female donor with breast cancer.

The chain links TRBV6-2 or TRBV6-3 to TRBJ2-7; 8 bases agree with TRBD2. V shed 7 bases and J 7 bases; nucleotides not matched to a gene: 12. This CDR3 has 14 amino acids. Germline V gene data show CDR1 as MNHEY and CDR2 as SVGEGT. As DNA, the CDR3 is TGTGCCAGCACTGCTACCGGGAGGGCCGGGGAGCAGTACTTC. As protein: CASTATGRAGEQYF.

This clonotype has just a few counts. V is TRBV29-1 and J is TRBJ2-2, with D possibly called TRBD1 or TRBD2 (6 bases each). Trimming stripped 7 bases from V and 5 bases from J, with 17 bases between. This CDR3 is built from 14 residues. From germline, CDR1 is SQVTM and CDR2 ANQGSEA. The CDR3 bases are TGCAGCGCTGAGGAGCGGAGGGGGACCGGGGAGCTGTTTTTT. Translated, it gives CSAEERRGTGELFF.

The genes are TRBV13 and TRBJ1-1; D is uncertain. This CDR3 spans 15 amino acids. Germline CDR1 and CDR2: PRHDT and FYEKMQ (reference sequence). V was pared by 1 base and J by 4 bases, with 13 bases between. CDR3 amino acids: CASSLEPKSITEAFF. CDR3 DNA: TGTGCCAGCAGCTTAGAACCTAAATCTATCACTGAAGCTTTCTTT.

There are many counts of this clonotype. This chain joins TRBV9 and TRBJ2-1; TRBD2 aligns across 8 bases. With V trimmed by 0 bases and J by 9 bases, 8 bases remained unmatched. The CDR3 contains 15 residues. The germline CDR1 and CDR2 sequences are SGDLS and YYNGEE. This CDR3 is CASSVGVERGSEQFF. In DNA, the CDR3 is TGTGCCAGCAGCGTAGGGGTTGAGCGGGGGTCTGAGCAGTTCTTC. The variable domain in full, with the rest retrieved from reference TRBV9 and TRBJ2-1, is DSGVTQTPKHLITATGQRVTLRCSPRSGDLSVYWYQQSLDQGLQFLIQYYNGEERAKGNILERFSAQQFPDLHSELNLSSLELGDSALYFCASSVGVERGSEQFFGPGTRLTVL.

The chain uses TRBV20-1 and TRBJ1-1, with D perhaps TRBD1 (5 bases). CDR3 size: 16 residues. Trimming removed 3 bases from V and 5 bases from J, with 22 bases in between. Germline CDR1 reads DFQATT; CDR2 reads SNEGSKA (reference sequence). Written as DNA, the CDR3 is TGCAGTGCTAGGCCCCCCGGGGGAGCGGGGGAGACTGAAGCTTTCTTT. This encodes CSARPPGGAGETEAFF.

This clonotype showed up just a few times. The chain joins TRBV5-1 to TRBJ2-1, with 7 bases aligning to TRBD1. Losses at the gene ends were 4 bases for V and 4 bases for J; bases not matched to a gene: 8. This CDR3 spans 15 amino acids. CDR1 is SGHRS, CDR2 YFSETQ, per germline. The CDR3 reads CASSLQGQDYNEQFF. Here the CDR3 DNA reads TGCGCCAGCAGCCTCCAAGGACAGGATTACAATGAGCAGTTCTTC.

With regard to this clonotype: Given the absence of the conserved phenylalanine or tryptophan at the CDR3 end, a read error is likely. The genes are TRBV4-1 and TRBJ2-2; D might be TRBD1 (6 bases). The CDR3 runs to 14 residues. Germline-derived CDR1 and CDR2 are MGHRA and YSYEKL. Trimming pared 4 bases from V and 4 bases from J, leaving 10 bases between. CDR3 amino acids: CASSRQVVTGELFL. In DNA, the CDR3 is TGCGCCAGCAGCCGACAGGTTGTCACCGGGGAGCTGTTTCTT.

In its sample, this clonotype was seen a few times. V is TRBV20-1 and J is TRBJ2-7; D not certain. Trimming left V 7 bases short and J 2 bases short, with 9 bases between. The CDR3 covers 11 residues. Per the germline V gene, CDR1 is DFQATT and CDR2 is SNEGSKA (reference sequence). CDR3 in DNA: TGCAGTGTACGCCTAGCCTACGAGCAGTACTTC. As protein: CSVRLAYEQYF.

This clonotype appeared a few times. V is TRBV5-5 and J is TRBJ2-1; possible D gene TRBD2, 6 bases. The ends were cut back, 3 bases at V and 9 bases at J, with 19 bases in the middle. Germline CDR1 SGHKS, CDR2 YYEKEE (reference sequence). The CDR3 is made up of 15 amino acids. CDR3: CASSSSVPDGSEQFF. Written as DNA, the CDR3 is TGTGCCAGCAGCTCATCCGTCCCTGACGGGAGTGAGCAGTTCTTC.

With respect to this clonotype: The junction departs from germline at one end; a sequencing error may be responsible. This rearrangement joins TRBV6-6 to TRBJ1-6; D might be TRBD1 (5 bases). CDR3 size: 15 residues. CDR1 MNHNY and CDR2 SVGAGI come from the germline V gene (reference sequence). The CDR3 reads CASTPLQGGNLPLHF. Here the CDR3 DNA reads TGTGCCAGCACCCCACTCCAGGGAGGTAATTTACCCCTCCACTTT.

The rearrangement links TRBV4-1 to TRBJ1-5; D unresolved. Germline-derived CDR1 and CDR2 are MGHRA and YSYEKL. The CDR3 is 15 residues long. Between the trimmed V and J ends, which lost 0 bases and 4 bases, there was a span of 10 bases. DNA for the CDR3: TGCGCCAGCAGCCAAGATCGAACACTAAATCAGCCCCAGCATTTT. Protein product: CASSQDRTLNQPQHF.

This clonotype has a count of ten or more. The rearrangement uses TRBV20-1 and TRBJ2-5; D might be TRBD2 (7 bases). This CDR3 has 13 amino acids. From germline, CDR1 is DFQATT and CDR2 SNEGSKA (reference sequence). V shed 5 bases and J shed 5 bases, with 15 bases lying between them. The CDR3 nucleotides are TGCAGTGCTGGAGGCGGGGGCGGCGAGACCCAGTACTTC. It codes for CSAGGGGGETQYF.

This clonotype was recorded at least ten times. The rearrangement joins TRBV20-1 to TRBJ1-1; D is possibly TRBD1 (5 bases). The V end was cut by 1 base, the J end by 4 bases, with 19 bases between. The CDR3 consists of 16 residues. Germline V gives CDR1 DFQATT, CDR2 SNEGSKA (reference sequence). The CDR3 DNA sequence: TGCAGTGCTAGAGTTGCCACAGGACGGGTGGGCACTGAAGCTTTCTTT. Its translation is CSARVATGRVGTEAFF.

Many counts were recorded for this clonotype. The chain carries TRBV20-1 and TRBJ1-2; D not certain. This CDR3 is 13 amino acids long. Trimming took off 5 bases at V and 2 bases at J, with 12 bases between the two ends. Germline CDR1 DFQATT, CDR2 SNEGSKA (reference sequence). The DNA of the CDR3 is TGCAGTGCTCTGCTACCTACAAACTATGGCTACACCTTC. It yields the protein CSALLPTNYGYTF.

The J gene is TRBJ2-5, the V gene TRBV5-6; perhaps D is TRBD1 or TRBD2 (5 bases each). V lost 4 bases and J lost 8, with 18 bases in between. The CDR3 loop spans 14 amino acids. The V gene's germline CDR1 is SGHDT and CDR2 YYEEEE. The CDR3 region has the DNA TGTGCCAGCAGCCCTACTTTGAGGGGCAACACCCAGTACTTC. It translates to CASSPTLRGNTQYF.

About this clonotype: Its ends do not fully match the called genes, so a read error is possible. The chain combines TRBV11-2 with TRBJ2-7, with 9 nucleotides matching TRBD2. CDR1 is SGHAT, CDR2 FQNNGV, per germline. The CDR3 has 15 amino acids. The CDR3 protein is CASSSYSGSSYEQYF. In DNA form, the CDR3 reads TGCGCCAGCAGCTCCTATAGCGGGAGTTCCTACGAGCAGTACTTC.

This chain connects TRBV7-3 to TRBJ2-1, with 12 bases fitting TRBD2. J was trimmed by 15 bases and V by 4 bases; bases with no gene match: 4. Germline V gene lookup returns CDR1 SGHTA and CDR2 FQGTGA. This CDR3 region has 12 residues. The CDR3 DNA reads TGTGCCAGCAGCTCGACTAGCGGGAGTCTGTTCTTC. Translation: CASSSTSGSLFF.

This clonotype has only a few counts. The rearrangement uses TRBV2 and TRBJ1-4; D is undetermined. Germline V CDR1 and CDR2: SNHLY, FYNNEI. The CDR3 spans 13 residues. Trimming cost V 6 bases and J 5 bases, with 10 bases left between them. The CDR3 coding sequence is TGTGCCAGCAGCTTCGGGAGAAATGAAAAACTGTTTTTT. Protein product: CASSFGRNEKLFF.

This clonotype was observed a handful of times. The gene calls are TRBV9 and TRBJ2-2; the D gene is possibly TRBD1 (5 bases). V lost 4 bases and J 8 bases, leaving 15 bases between the germline ends. This CDR3 spans 14 amino acids. Germline CDR1 and CDR2: SGDLS and YYNGEE. The CDR3 protein is CASSTSPGPGELFF. The CDR3 coding sequence is TGTGCCAGCAGCACTTCACCAGGGCCTGGGGAGCTGTTTTTT.

This chain connects TRBV24-1 to TRBJ1-2, with unresolved D. The ends were cut back, 4 bases at V and 4 bases at J, with 6 bases in the middle. The CDR3 is made up of 12 amino acids. Looked up from germline, CDR1 is KGHDR and CDR2 is SFDVKD. The chain's CDR3 is CATSEGSYGYTF. The CDR3 nucleotides read TGTGCCACCAGTGAGGGGAGCTATGGCTACACCTTC.

The sample holds many counts of this clonotype. The chain has TRBV4-1 and TRBJ2-7; D gene ambiguous. CDR3 size: 14 residues. The V gene's germline CDR1 is MGHRA and CDR2 YSYEKL. V was pared by 4 bases and J by 5 bases, with 15 bases between. The CDR3 loop is CASSRASGFDEQYF. The CDR3 DNA follows: TGCGCCAGCAGCCGGGCCTCGGGTTTCGACGAGCAGTACTTC.

This clonotype has just a few counts. V is TRBV5-1 and J is TRBJ2-3; D possibly corresponds to TRBD1 (5 bases). The CDR3 sequence is 13 residues long. V was cut by 4 bases and J by 8 bases, with 14 bases left in between. Germline CDR1 reads SGHRS; CDR2 reads YFSETQ. The chain's CDR3 is CASSLQGVGTQYF. CDR3 in DNA: TGCGCCAGCAGCCTACAAGGGGTGGGTACGCAGTATTTT.

This clonotype was counted only a few times. At one end the junction does not follow the germline gene, possibly because of a read error. The chain uses TRBV5-1 and TRBJ2-2; the D gene could be TRBD1 or TRBD2 (5 bases each). The CDR3 totals 13 residues. The germline CDR1 and CDR2 sequences are SGHRS and YFSETQ. The CDR3 sequence: CATQGANTGVLFF. CDR3 nucleotide sequence: TGCGCCACTCAGGGAGCGAACACCGGGGTGCTGTTTTTT.

This clonotype was counted at least ten times. The V and J genes are TRBV7-6 and TRBJ1-1; a weak D match, TRBD1 (6 bases). Trimming cost V 5 bases and J 3 bases, with 16 bases left between them. Per germline, CDR1 SGHVS and CDR2 FNYEAQ. CDR3 length equals 15 residues. The DNA of the CDR3 is TGTGCCAGCAGCCTGTTAGGGGGGTCGGACACTGAAGCTTTCTTT. This sequence encodes CASSLLGGSDTEAFF.

At least ten counts were recorded for this clonotype. This chain connects TRBV11-3 to TRBJ1-2; no reliable D call. Germline V gene sequence: CDR1 SGHNT, CDR2 YENEEA. The CDR3 extends over 15 amino acids. Trimming took 5 bases from V and 7 from J, leaving 20 bases between them. CDR3 coding DNA: TGTGCCAGCAGCAAAAGGCCGGATCTAGCGGCTGGCTACACCTTC. This gives the protein CASSKRPDLAAGYTF.